The 20 T cell receptor beta chains given below trace back to one sample, sequenced in a study of blood T cell repertoires in COVID-19. Sequenced by immunoSEQ multiplex PCR; TCRdb stores in-frame clones only, minus some. The data show around 200,000 clones, around 82% seen once. The material sequenced was peripheral blood. The receptors originated from a man aged 50 or older with active or convalescent COVID-19.

The chain employs TRBV29-1 and TRBJ1-1; D ambiguous. The CDR3 sequence is 13 residues long. The V and J ends lost 3 bases and 0 bases respectively, with 8 bases between them. Germline CDR1 is SQVTM and CDR2 is ANQGSEA. CDR3 amino acids: CSVDVRLNTEAFF. The CDR3 nucleotides are TGCAGCGTTGATGTCAGGTTGAACACTGAAGCTTTCTTT.

A few counts support this clone. This sequence joins TRBV19 and TRBJ2-7, with 7 bases identical to TRBD1. Looked up from germline, CDR1 is LNHDA and CDR2 is SQIVND (reference sequence). The CDR3 extends over 16 amino acids. V gave up 7 bases and J gave up 0 bases; unmatched junction bases: 12. CDR3 region: CASTDDPGTASYEQYF. The CDR3 region has the DNA TGTGCCAGTACCGACGATCCCGGGACAGCCTCCTACGAGCAGTACTTC.

The chain has TRBV30 and TRBJ1-5; maybe TRBD1 (6 bases). The length of the CDR3 is 14 residues. Per the germline V gene, CDR1 is GTSNPN and CDR2 is SVGIG (reference sequence). V was cut by 4 bases and J by 4 bases, with 14 bases left in between. The CDR3 sequence is CAWKQGPGNQPQHF. CDR3 bases: TGTGCCTGGAAACAGGGCCCGGGGAATCAGCCCCAGCATTTT.

J is TRBJ1-5 and V is TRBV19; 9 nucleotides agree with TRBD1. With 3 bases clipped from V and 4 bases from J, the junction kept 7 bases outside the gene matches. CDR1 and CDR2 (germline): LNHDA, SQIVND (reference sequence). This CDR3 is built from 16 residues. CDR3 sequence (DNA): TGTGCCAGTAGTATGGGGAACAGGGGGCAAAATCAGCCCCAGCATTTT. Its protein product is CASSMGNRGQNQPQHF.

V usage is TRBV28 and J usage is TRBJ2-2; 7 bases agree with TRBD1. V lost 3 bases to trimming and J lost 1 base; unmatched junction nucleotides: 2. The CDR3 loop spans 15 amino acids. Germline V gene sequence: CDR1 MDHEN, CDR2 SYDVKM. CDR3 DNA: TGTGCCAGCAGTTTGAGACAGGGGAACACCGGGGAGCTGTTTTTT. The encoded protein is CASSLRQGNTGELFF.

This clone occurred a few times. V is TRBV5-4 and J is TRBJ2-7; D perhaps matches TRBD1 (6 bases). The ends were cut back, 4 bases at V and 2 bases at J, with 25 bases in the middle. Per the germline V gene, CDR1 is SGHNT and CDR2 is YYREEE (reference sequence). The CDR3 totals 18 residues. The CDR3 protein is CASSPRRRQAQDTYEQYF. CDR3 in DNA: TGTGCCAGCAGCCCAAGAAGGAGACAGGCACAGGACACCTACGAGCAGTACTTC. Full variable domain (outside the CDR3, taken from reference TRBV5-4 and TRBJ2-7): ETGVTQSPTHLIKTRGQQVTLRCSSQSGHNTVSWYQQALGQGPQFIFQYYREEENGRGNFPPRFSGLQFPNYSSELNVNALELDDSALYLCASSPRRRQAQDTYEQYFGPGTRLTVT.

This rearrangement joins TRBV18 to TRBJ1-1; 8 bases map to TRBD1. Trimming removed 3 bases from V and 3 bases from J; junction bases left unmatched: 3. In germline, CDR1 is KGHSH, CDR2 LQKENI. The CDR3 runs 14 residues. The CDR3 bases are TGTGCCAGCTCACCGGCAGGGGGCTACACTGAAGCTTTCTTT. Protein: CASSPAGGYTEAFF.

The chain combines TRBV5-8 with TRBJ1-2, with D perhaps matching TRBD1 (6 bases). This CDR3 contains 14 residues. The germline CDR1 and CDR2 sequences are SGHTS and YDEGEE. Trimming removed 3 bases at V and 0 bases at J, with 9 bases between. In DNA form, the CDR3 reads TGTGCCAGCAGCTCGCGGACAGCTAACTATGGCTACACCTTC. This codes for CASSSRTANYGYTF.

The chain links TRBV2 to TRBJ1-6; D gene ambiguous. The CDR3 sequence is 14 residues long. In germline, CDR1 is SNHLY, CDR2 FYNNEI. V lost 2 bases, J lost 10 bases, and 12 bases lay in between. CDR3 in DNA: TGTGCCAGCAGTGAACTGGCCTTCCCGTCACCCCTCCACTTT. Amino acid sequence: CASSELAFPSPLHF.

The rearrangement joins TRBV12-3 or TRBV12-4 to TRBJ2-7; D is possibly TRBD2 (5 bases). The CDR3 length is 13 residues. Between the trimmed V and J ends, which lost 4 bases and 6 bases, there was a span of 13 bases. The CDR3 bases are TGTGCCAGCAGTTGGCGGGTGGCGGGCGAGCAGTACTTC. It translates to CASSWRVAGEQYF.

The rearrangement uses TRBV9 and TRBJ2-1; TRBD2 might be the D (6 bases). This CDR3 comprises 14 residues. From germline, CDR1 is SGDLS and CDR2 YYNGEE. Trimming removed 3 bases from V and 7 bases from J, with 14 bases in between. In nucleotides, the CDR3 is TGTGCCAGCAGCGCGGGGGTCCGCGGAAATGAGCAGTTCTTC. This encodes CASSAGVRGNEQFF.

This rearrangement joins TRBV7-8 to TRBJ1-5; tentative D call: TRBD1 (5 bases). The germline V and J ends were trimmed by 5 bases and 1 base, with 15 bases remaining between them. The CDR3 is 16 residues long. Germline V gene sequence: CDR1 SGHVS, CDR2 FQNEAQ. The DNA of the CDR3 is TGTGCCAGCAGCCTAGTTGTAGGGGTAAGCAATCAGCCCCAGCATTTT. Translation gives CASSLVVGVSNQPQHF.

This clone was detected only a few times. The chain joins TRBV19 to TRBJ1-4; D ambiguous. The CDR3 spans 15 residues. The germline CDR1 and CDR2 sequences are LNHDA and SQIVND (reference sequence). Trimming cost V 5 bases and J 0 bases, with 10 bases left between them. CDR3 sequence: CASSGYSATNEKLFF. The CDR3 DNA follows: TGTGCCAGTAGTGGCTACAGTGCAACTAATGAAAAACTGTTTTTT.

This chain links TRBV19 with TRBJ2-3, with D possibly TRBD1 on 6 matching bases. CDR3 length equals 18 residues. Deletions cut 3 bases from V and 1 base from J, with 20 bases between. CDR1 is LNHDA, CDR2 SQIVND, per germline (reference sequence). The CDR3 bases are TGTGCCAGTAGTATTAAGACAGGCAGGCCAGGCGGCACAGATACGCAGTATTTT. This encodes CASSIKTGRPGGTDTQYF.

CDR3 sequence reads: CASSIPSGTGGRFTEAFF. CDR3 DNA: TGTGCCAGTAGTATCCCATCCGGGACAGGGGGCAGGTTCACTGAAGCTTTCTTT. The rearrangement uses TRBV19 and TRBJ1-1, with TRBD1 identical over 12 bases. Germline V gives CDR1 LNHDA, CDR2 SQIVND (reference sequence). With 3 bases clipped from V and 4 bases from J, the junction kept 12 bases outside the gene matches. The CDR3 is made up of 18 amino acids.

This sequence joins TRBV28 and TRBJ2-2; TRBD2 is a possible D gene (5 bases). Germline CDR1 is MDHEN and CDR2 is SYDVKM. Trimming took off 3 bases at V and 0 bases at J, with 8 bases between the two ends. This CDR3 is built from 15 residues. In DNA form, the CDR3 reads TGTGCCAGCAGTTTTGAGGGAGCGAACACCGGGGAGCTGTTTTTT. Amino acid sequence: CASSFEGANTGELFF.

The V and J genes are TRBV30 and TRBJ1-3; D is perhaps TRBD1 (6 bases). The CDR3 extends over 13 amino acids. V was clipped by 4 bases and J by 2 bases, with 9 bases between them. The germline V gene has CDR1 GTSNPN and CDR2 SVGIG (reference sequence). The CDR3 sequence is CAWKRTAGNTIYF. CDR3 DNA: TGTGCCTGGAAAAGGACAGCTGGAAACACCATATATTTT.

The chain links TRBV7-9 to TRBJ2-7; 7 positions agree with TRBD2. Per the germline V gene, CDR1 is SEHNR and CDR2 is FQNEAQ (reference sequence). Trimming at V came to 4 bases and at J to 1 base, leaving 10 bases not matched to a gene. The CDR3 totals 16 residues. The CDR3, as DNA: TGTGCCAGCAGCTCAAGGGAGCGGGGTGCTTCCTACGAGCAGTACTTC. It encodes CASSSRERGASYEQYF.

The CDR3 is CASSRRTGLMNTEAFF. In nucleotides, the CDR3 is TGTGCCAGTAGTCGCCGGACAGGGCTAATGAACACTGAAGCTTTCTTT. The genes are TRBV19 and TRBJ1-1, with 8 bases fitting TRBD1. Germline CDR1 reads LNHDA; CDR2 reads SQIVND (reference sequence). CDR3 size: 16 residues. V gave up 5 bases and J gave up 0 bases; unmatched junction bases: 8. Supplemented by reference TRBV19 and TRBJ1-1, the full variable domain reads DGGITQSPKYLFRKEGQNVTLSCEQNLNHDAMYWYRQDPGQGLRLIYYSQIVNDFQKGDIAEGYSVSREKKESFPLTVTSAQKNPTAFYLCASSRRTGLMNTEAFFGQGTRLTVV.

The chain joins TRBV6-1 to TRBJ2-5, with D tentatively TRBD1 (5 bases). CDR3 length: 21 residues. CDR1 and CDR2 (germline): MNHNS, SASEGT. V lost 1 base and J lost 5, with 32 bases in between. This CDR3 reads CASSEVVVELTEKKHRETQYF. The CDR3 coding sequence is TGTGCCAGCAGTGAAGTAGTGGTTGAGTTGACAGAGAAGAAGCATCGGGAGACCCAGTACTTC.